One sample yielded the 25 T cell receptor beta chains listed below, sequenced in a study of identical twins. TCRdb called the 5' RACE reads again in MiXCR, with one record for every CDR3 protein. The sample has about 530,000 distinct CDR3 sequences, approximately 20% seen once; the top ten hold roughly 0.5%. These data were also reused for a study on yellow fever vaccine responses in identical twins.

Specimen: CD4+ T cells sorted from blood. The receptors shown here come from a woman younger than 30 in good health.

The rearrangement uses TRBV20-1 and TRBJ1-2; 7 positions agree with TRBD1. Looked up from germline, CDR1 is DFQATT and CDR2 is SNEGSKA (reference sequence). The V and J ends lost 4 bases and 5 bases, in that order; junction bases with no gene match: 4. The length of the CDR3 is 12 residues. This CDR3 is CSATGQFYGYTF. DNA for the CDR3: TGCAGTGCTACGGGACAGTTTTATGGCTACACCTTC.

The chain employs TRBV6-1 and TRBJ2-2; weak D call: TRBD2 (6 bases). CDR1 MNHNS and CDR2 SASEGT come from the germline V gene. V lost 6 bases and J 7 bases, leaving 15 bases between the germline ends. The CDR3 length is 14 residues. The CDR3 here is CASSPGTENGELFF. The CDR3 bases are TGTGCCAGCAGCCCCGGGACTGAAAACGGGGAGCTGTTTTTT.

V usage is TRBV12-3 or TRBV12-4 and J usage is TRBJ1-6, with TRBD1 as a possible D gene (5 bases). The CDR3 has 16 residues. V gave up 5 bases and J gave up 0 bases, with 11 bases separating them. The CDR3 protein is CASSTRASSYNSPLHF. The DNA for the CDR3 is TGTGCCAGCAGTACCAGGGCTAGCTCCTATAATTCACCCCTCCACTTT.

This clonotype was recorded a few times. The chain recombines TRBV2 with TRBJ2-1, with 15 bases identical to TRBD2. This CDR3 is 17 amino acids long. V dropped 7 bases and J dropped 7; count of bases not matched to a gene: 11. The germline V gene has CDR1 SNHLY and CDR2 FYNNEI. CDR3 sequence: CASTGLAGGGSSNEQFF. The CDR3 DNA reads TGTGCCAGCACCGGACTAGCGGGAGGGGGGTCTAGTAATGAGCAGTTCTTC.

This clonotype was counted between two and nine times. The chain has TRBV7-9 and TRBJ2-3; 8 nucleotides match TRBD1. In germline, CDR1 is SEHNR, CDR2 FQNEAQ (reference sequence). This CDR3 has 13 amino acids. J gave up 4 bases and V 5 bases, and 2 bases lay outside the gene matches. The CDR3: CASSPRGPDTQYF. The CDR3 DNA is TGTGCCAGCAGCCCCAGGGGGCCAGATACGCAGTATTTT. Filled out from reference TRBV7-9 and TRBJ2-3, the complete variable domain reads DTGVSQNPRHKITKRGQNVTFRCDPISEHNRLYWYRQTLGQGPEFLTYFQNEAQLEKSRLLSDRFSAERPKGSFSTLEIQRTEQGDSAMYLCASSPRGPDTQYFGPGTRLTVL.

There are a few counts of this clonotype. This chain links TRBV12-3 or TRBV12-4 with TRBJ2-5; D is perhaps TRBD2 (6 bases). The CDR3 spans 13 residues. V lost 6 bases and J lost 5, with 13 bases in between. Here the CDR3 reads CASSFLGRETQYF. CDR3 bases: TGTGCCAGCAGCTTTCTGGGGAGGGAGACCCAGTACTTC.

This clonotype was recorded a few times. The chain couples TRBV5-1 to TRBJ2-1; 8 bases are a match to TRBD1. The CDR3 runs to 12 residues. Germline loops: CDR1 SGHRS, CDR2 YFSETQ. The V and J ends lost 6 bases and 5 bases, in that order; junction bases with no gene match: 1. CDR3 region: CASTDRDNEQFF. CDR3 DNA: TGCGCCAGCACGGACAGGGACAATGAGCAGTTCTTC.

This clonotype occurred a few times. The chain employs TRBV5-6 and TRBJ1-2; D not certain. Trimming stripped 3 bases from V and 2 bases from J, with 8 bases between. CDR3 length: 13 residues. Germline loops: CDR1 SGHDT, CDR2 YYEEEE. CDR3 sequence reads: CASSYGRNYGYTF. CDR3 nucleotide sequence: TGTGCCAGCAGCTACGGACGAAACTATGGCTACACCTTC.

The V call is TRBV2, the J call TRBJ2-1, with D perhaps TRBD1 (6 bases). The CDR3 contains 15 residues. Per germline, CDR1 SNHLY and CDR2 FYNNEI. The germline V and J ends were trimmed by 1 base and 0 bases, with 7 bases remaining between them. CDR3 nucleotide sequence: TGTGCCAGCAGTGAAGAGACAGGCTCCTACAATGAGCAGTTCTTC. As protein: CASSEETGSYNEQFF.

This chain uses TRBV4-1 with TRBJ2-1, with TRBD2 identical over 13 bases. The V and J ends lost 6 bases and 5 bases, in that order; junction bases with no gene match: 10. The CDR3 consists of 17 residues. CDR1 and CDR2 from the germline V gene are MGHRA and YSYEKL. The CDR3 coding sequence is TGCGCCAGCAGTCAAAGGGGGGGACTAGCGGGAAACAATGAGCAGTTCTTC. Amino acids: CASSQRGGLAGNNEQFF.

The gene calls are TRBV20-1 and TRBJ1-1; 12 bases fit TRBD1. Germline CDR1 DFQATT, CDR2 SNEGSKA (reference sequence). The CDR3 is 16 amino acids. Trimming took 0 bases from V and 2 from J; bases not matched to a gene: 4. The CDR3 region is CSAREWDRGQNTEAFF. CDR3 nucleotide sequence: TGCAGTGCTAGAGAATGGGACAGGGGGCAAAACACTGAAGCTTTCTTT.

This clonotype was seen only a few times. The CDR3 sequence: CASSQPKAQIGQGDEQYF. The DNA of the CDR3 is TGCGCCAGCAGCCAGCCGAAAGCTCAAATAGGACAGGGTGATGAGCAGTACTTC. The chain uses TRBV4-1 and TRBJ2-7; 8 nucleotides align to TRBD1. Trimming took 3 bases from V and 7 from J; bases not matched to a gene: 20. Germline lookup yields CDR1 MGHRA and CDR2 YSYEKL. The CDR3 covers 18 residues.

The chain uses TRBV19 and TRBJ2-7; D is possibly TRBD2 (6 bases). The CDR3 runs 15 residues. V lost 6 bases and J 0 bases, leaving 15 bases between the germline ends. The germline V gene has CDR1 LNHDA and CDR2 SQIVND (reference sequence). The CDR3 bases are TGTGCCAGTAGGGGAGGAGGTCCCAACTCCTACGAGCAGTACTTC. As protein: CASRGGGPNSYEQYF.

CDR3 DNA sequence: TGTGCCAGCAGTTTAGGGGAGACGGCAAATCAGCCCCAGCATTTT. This sequence encodes CASSLGETANQPQHF. This chain links TRBV12-3 or TRBV12-4 with TRBJ1-5; D remains ambiguous. The CDR3 spans 15 residues. V was pared by 1 base and J by 4 bases, with 11 bases between.

This clonotype has more than one count but fewer than ten. This rearrangement joins TRBV29-1 to TRBJ2-7; 8 bases match TRBD2. Germline values: CDR1 SQVTM, CDR2 ANQGSEA. The CDR3 covers 15 residues. Trimming took 7 bases from V and 2 from J; bases not matched to a gene: 13. CDR3 in amino acids: CSASLRAGGTYEQYF. Here the CDR3 DNA reads TGCAGCGCCTCTCTTAGGGCGGGAGGCACCTACGAGCAGTACTTC.

In this sample, this clonotype turned up a few times. The genes are TRBV6-1 and TRBJ1-5; 8 bases agree with TRBD1. Germline CDR1 and CDR2: MNHNS and SASEGT. V dropped 6 bases and J dropped 2; count of bases not matched to a gene: 6. The CDR3 loop spans 15 amino acids. CDR3 sequence: CASRTDRGGNQPQHF. The CDR3 coding sequence is TGTGCCAGCAGGACCGACAGGGGCGGCAATCAGCCCCAGCATTTT.

This clonotype was picked up a small number of times. The gene calls are TRBV20-1 and TRBJ2-3, with D perhaps matching TRBD1 or TRBD2 (5 bases each). Germline values: CDR1 DFQATT, CDR2 SNEGSKA (reference sequence). There are 13 residues in the CDR3. Trimming left V 3 bases short and J 5 bases short, with 12 bases between. In nucleotides, the CDR3 is TGCAGTGCTAGGCGAGGGGCTGGAGATACGCAGTATTTT. It encodes CSARRGAGDTQYF.

In this sample, this clonotype turned up a few times. The chain is built from TRBV4-1 and TRBJ2-7, with D maybe TRBD2 (6 bases). Per the germline V gene, CDR1 is MGHRA and CDR2 is YSYEKL. Trimming shortened V by 1 base and J by 4 bases, and 14 bases separated the two germline ends. The CDR3 covers 15 residues. As DNA, the CDR3 is TGCGCCAGCAGCCAAGTTGGGGGGATCACTTACGAGCAGTACTTC. Amino acid sequence: CASSQVGGITYEQYF.

The chain employs TRBV5-1 and TRBJ2-1; 9 bases align to TRBD1. V shed 2 bases and J 3 bases; nucleotides not matched to a gene: 3. The CDR3 has 15 amino acids. In germline, CDR1 is SGHRS, CDR2 YFSETQ. CDR3 nucleotides: TGCGCCAGCAGCTTTCCGGGACAGGGCTACAATGAGCAGTTCTTC. Protein sequence: CASSFPGQGYNEQFF.

There are a few counts of this clonotype. The chain recombines TRBV5-1 with TRBJ1-5, with D unclear. Trimming left V 4 bases short and J 0 bases short, with 8 bases between. The CDR3 contains 14 residues. The germline gives CDR1 SGHRS, CDR2 YFSETQ. The CDR3 loop is CASSPSSSNQPQHF. The DNA for the CDR3 is TGCGCCAGCAGCCCGAGTTCTAGCAATCAGCCCCAGCATTTT.

V is TRBV6-2 or TRBV6-3 and J is TRBJ2-2; 11 bases agree with TRBD2. This CDR3 is built from 15 residues. The V gene end was trimmed by 2 bases and the J gene end by 8 bases; junction bases not matched to a gene: 4. The germline CDR1 and CDR2 sequences are MNHEY and SVGEGT. This chain's CDR3 is CASSYGTSGRGELFF. For the CDR3, the DNA is TGTGCCAGCAGTTACGGGACTAGCGGTCGGGGGGAGCTGTTTTTT.

This clonotype was observed a handful of times. In DNA, the CDR3 is TGTGCCAGCAGCCTCAAACAGGGCGGTAACACTGAAGCTTTCTTT. Translating gives CASSLKQGGNTEAFF. The gene calls are TRBV3-1 and TRBJ1-1, with D perhaps TRBD1 (6 bases). V was clipped by 4 bases and J by 2 bases, with 14 bases between them. The CDR3 consists of 15 residues. Germline CDR1 reads LGHDT; CDR2 reads YNNKEL (reference sequence).

This rearrangement joins TRBV12-3 or TRBV12-4 to TRBJ2-1; perhaps TRBD1 as D (6 bases). The CDR3 covers 15 residues. Trimming pared 7 bases from V and 2 bases from J, leaving 15 bases between. The CDR3: CASMGWGLTYNEQFF. The CDR3 DNA reads as TGTGCCAGCATGGGATGGGGGCTCACCTACAATGAGCAGTTCTTC.

In this sample, this clonotype turned up a few times. CDR3 sequence reads: CSARNSRQTVPYEQYF. CDR3 in DNA: TGCAGTGCTAGAAACTCTAGACAGACCGTCCCCTACGAGCAGTACTTC. The chain combines TRBV20-1 with TRBJ2-7, with D possibly TRBD1 on 5 matching bases. V lost 2 bases, J lost 2 bases, and 19 bases lay in between. The CDR3 contains 16 residues. Germline CDR1 reads DFQATT; CDR2 reads SNEGSKA (reference sequence).

The chain joins TRBV7-9 to TRBJ2-3; the match to TRBD2 covers 11 bases. The germline V gene encodes CDR1 SEHNR and CDR2 FQNEAQ (reference sequence). After removal of 1 base from V and 4 bases from J, the junction contained 1 base not matched to a gene. The CDR3 loop spans 15 amino acids. The CDR3 DNA reads as TGTGCCAGCAGCTTAGTAGCGGGAGGGCCAGATACGCAGTATTTT. The encoded protein is CASSLVAGGPDTQYF.